This TCR beta chain derives from a study of OX40 agonist ivuxolimab in advanced cancers. Points from the study as a whole: Normalized expansion of T-cell clones was also low for some nonresponders.

The CDR3 is 14 residues long. Germline V lookup: CDR1 SGHNT, CDR2 YYREEE (reference sequence). Trimming took off 1 base at V and 7 bases at J, with 9 bases between the two ends. Method: immunoSEQ multiplex PCR; TCRdb's copy keeps in-frame clones and lacks some. This repertoire shows some 80,000 clones, 70% to 90% found once; its top ten account for around 0.78%. A remark on this clone: Its antigen is undetermined.

Sequenced here: CD4+ or CD8+ T cells sorted from blood, sampled in a trial of the OX40 agonist ivuxolimab. The gene calls are TRBV5-4 and TRBJ1-6; D is ambiguous. This sequence was found in an adult with an advanced solid tumor such as melanoma, head and neck, liver or kidney cancer. CDR3 sequence: CASSLSPTNSPLHF. For the CDR3, the DNA is TGTGCCAGCAGCTTGTCACCGACGAATTCACCCCTCCACTTT.